Sequencing of this T cell receptor (beta chain) was carried out in a study of OX40 agonist ivuxolimab in advanced cancers. Study as a whole: Patients in dose escalation had liver, melanoma, kidney or head and neck cancers.

The protocol was immunoSEQ multiplex PCR, while the TCRdb copy is restricted to in-frame clones and leaves out a portion. The sample yields approximately 60,000 clones, 80% to 95% seen once. Germline assignment: CDR1 LNHDA and CDR2 SQIVND (reference sequence). The V gene end was trimmed by 5 bases and the J gene end by 5 bases; junction bases not matched to a gene: 13. The CDR3 length is 16 residues. Sequencing was performed on CD4+ or CD8+ T cells sorted from blood, taken in a trial of the OX40 agonist ivuxolimab. The J gene is TRBJ2-5, the V gene TRBV19, with 8 positions matching TRBD1. The clonotype was recovered from an adult with an advanced solid tumor such as melanoma, head and neck, liver or kidney cancer. The CDR3 protein is CASSGGLATGVETQYF. The CDR3 DNA is TGTGCCAGTAGTGGGGGCCTTGCGACAGGGGTTGAGACCCAGTACTTC.